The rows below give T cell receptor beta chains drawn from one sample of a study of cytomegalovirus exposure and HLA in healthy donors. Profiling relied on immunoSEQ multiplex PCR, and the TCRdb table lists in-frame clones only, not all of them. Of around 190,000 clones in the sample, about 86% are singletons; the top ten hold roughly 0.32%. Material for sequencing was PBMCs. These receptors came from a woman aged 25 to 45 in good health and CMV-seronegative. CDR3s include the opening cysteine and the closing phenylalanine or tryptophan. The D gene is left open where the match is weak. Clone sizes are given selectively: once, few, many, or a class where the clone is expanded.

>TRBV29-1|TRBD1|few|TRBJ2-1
CSVEGHRGYNEQFF
TGCAGCGTTGAAGGTCACAGGGGCTACAATGAGCAGTTCTTC
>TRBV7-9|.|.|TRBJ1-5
CASSLYKGDSNQPQHF
TGTGCCAGCAGCTTATATAAAGGGGATAGCAATCAGCCCCAGCATTTT
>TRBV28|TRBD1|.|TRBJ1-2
CASSIGTAVYGYTF
TGTGCCAGCAGCATCGGGACAGCCGTCTATGGCTACACCTTC
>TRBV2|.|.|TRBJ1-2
CASTNGQYYGYTF
TGTGCCAGCACCAACGGACAGTACTATGGCTACACCTTC
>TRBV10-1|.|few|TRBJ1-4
CASSGSGSGWEKLFF
TGCGCCAGCAGTGGGTCAGGGTCAGGGTGGGAAAAACTGTTTTTT
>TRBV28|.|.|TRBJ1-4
CASSPRRQSGEKLFF
TGTGCCAGCAGTCCACGACGACAGTCGGGTGAAAAACTGTTTTTT
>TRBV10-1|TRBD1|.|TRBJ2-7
CASSADRAYEQYF
TGCGCCAGCAGTGCGGACAGGGCCTACGAGCAGTACTTC
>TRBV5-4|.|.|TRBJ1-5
CASSFLNSNQPQHF
TGTGCCAGCAGCTTTCTTAATAGCAATCAGCCCCAGCATTTT
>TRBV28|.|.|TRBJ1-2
CASTNFAGSYGYTF
TGTGCCAGCACCAACTTCGCGGGTTCCTATGGCTACACCTTC
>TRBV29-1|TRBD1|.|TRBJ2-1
CSVDGTELSYNEQFF
TGCAGCGTGGACGGGACAGAGCTCTCCTACAATGAGCAGTTCTTC
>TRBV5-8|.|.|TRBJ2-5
CASSARGTETQYF
TGTGCCAGCAGCGCAAGGGGTACGGAGACCCAGTACTTC
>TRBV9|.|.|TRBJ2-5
CASSVGTTISGETQYF
TGTGCCAGCAGCGTAGGAACTACAATCAGTGGAGAGACCCAGTACTTC
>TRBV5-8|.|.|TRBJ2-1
CASSFMRGLNEQFF
TGTGCCAGCAGCTTCATGCGGGGGCTTAATGAGCAGTTCTTC
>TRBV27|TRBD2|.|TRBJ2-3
CASSLGGSADTQYF
TGTGCCAGCAGTTTGGGGGGGTCAGCAGATACGCAGTATTTT
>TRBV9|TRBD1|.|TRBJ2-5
CASSPLTGEETQYF
TGTGCCAGCAGCCCCCTGACAGGGGAAGAGACCCAGTACTTC
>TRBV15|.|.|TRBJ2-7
CATGRARLDENEQYF
TGTGCCACCGGCAGAGCGAGGCTCGATGAAAACGAGCAGTACTTC